This T cell receptor (beta chain) is drawn from a study of blood T cells in healthy people across ages. Study-wide results and caveats: The long-lived group displayed more naive CD4+ cells, plus higher diversity, than the aged donors did. Roughly linearly, TCR beta diversity per million T cells fell as age increased.

V shed 11 bases and J 3 bases; nucleotides not matched to a gene: 10. Germline-derived CDR1 and CDR2 are MNHEY and SVGEGT. The CDR3 has 13 residues. About this clonotype: The antigen is unknown.

The amount of total RNA extracted per sample was at least 5.5 micrograms. Primed by a sample-barcoded 5' primer and a J-beta primer mix, a second PCR proceeded for 7 to 11 cycles. Each sample yielded at least 3 million CDR3-containing paired-end reads. Using its own MiXCR run on the 5' RACE reads, TCRdb lists one record per CDR3 protein. The table lists about 580,000 distinct CDR3 sequences, more than 45% of them singletons. The TCR originated in a man older than 75 in good health. The specimen was blood. The chain carries TRBV6-2 or TRBV6-3 and TRBJ2-7; 7 nucleotides align to TRBD2. The CDR3 DNA sequence: TGTGCCGCGCGGGAGCAGGGTCTCTACGAGCAGTACTTC. Encoded protein: CAAREQGLYEQYF.